This T cell receptor beta chain was documented in a study of response to subunit inactivated influenza vaccine. A single record per CDR3 protein comes from TCRdb applying MiXCR to the RT-PCR reads. The table records 500,000 or so distinct CDR3 sequences, approximately 11% of them present only once. The CDR3 totals 13 residues. The germline V gene has CDR1 SGHRS and CDR2 YFSETQ. The ends were cut back, 4 bases at V and 4 bases at J, with 12 bases in the middle. This clonotype was seen repeatedly, ten times or more. The chain uses TRBV5-1 and TRBJ2-7; no reliable D call. The sample consisted of PBMCs from blood, taken 40 to 50 days after vaccination. The TCR sequence derives from a middle-aged man who received an inactivated influenza vaccine. The CDR3 DNA reads as TGCGCCAGCAGCCTCGTGGTAGGGTACGAGCAGTACTTC. Amino acids: CASSLVVGYEQYF.